The 2 T cell receptor beta chains given below trace back to one sample, sequenced in a study of blood T cell repertoires in COVID-19. Libraries were prepared by immunoSEQ multiplex PCR; TCRdb keeps only in-frame clonotypes and omits some of them. The sample shows approximately 110,000 clones, roughly 88% of them seen only once. Sequenced: peripheral blood. These receptors originate from a human donor in a cohort sampled during active COVID-19.

This clone was recorded a few times. The gene calls are TRBV6-5 and TRBJ1-5; D is possibly TRBD1 (5 bases). Per germline, CDR1 MNHEY and CDR2 SVGAGI. Trimming took 0 bases from V and 7 from J, leaving 13 bases between them. CDR3 length: 15 amino acids. As DNA, the CDR3 is TGTGCCAGCAGTTACTCGGGGCAGGGTAACCAGCCCCAGCATTTT. This gives the protein CASSYSGQGNQPQHF.

The chain has TRBV13 and TRBJ2-5; tentatively, D is TRBD1 (5 bases). The CDR3 length is 15 residues. The V gene lost 4 bases and the J gene lost 3 bases, with 15 bases spanning the gap. Germline CDR1 PRHDT, CDR2 FYEKMQ (reference sequence). The CDR3 loop reads CASSSAATDKETQYF. CDR3 in DNA: TGTGCCAGCAGCTCGGCAGCGACAGATAAAGAGACCCAGTACTTC.